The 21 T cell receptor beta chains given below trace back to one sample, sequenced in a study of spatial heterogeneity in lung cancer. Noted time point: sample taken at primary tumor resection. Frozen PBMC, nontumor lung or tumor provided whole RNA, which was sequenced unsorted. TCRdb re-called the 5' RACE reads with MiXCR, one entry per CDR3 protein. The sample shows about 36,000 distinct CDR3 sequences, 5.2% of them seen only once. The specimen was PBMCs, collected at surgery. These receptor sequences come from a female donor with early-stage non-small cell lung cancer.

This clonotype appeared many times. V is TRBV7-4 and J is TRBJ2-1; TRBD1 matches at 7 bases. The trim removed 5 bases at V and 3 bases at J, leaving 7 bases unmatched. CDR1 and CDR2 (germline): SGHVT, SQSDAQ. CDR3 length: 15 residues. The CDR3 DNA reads TGTGCCAGCAGCCCGGGGACAGCCTACTACAATGAGCAGTTCTTC. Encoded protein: CASSPGTAYYNEQFF.

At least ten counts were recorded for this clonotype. The CDR3 reads CASSSGLAMSIQYF. As DNA, the CDR3 is TGCGCCAGCAGCTCCGGACTAGCAATGAGCATTCAGTACTTC. The chain links TRBV5-1 to TRBJ2-4; 8 bases align to TRBD2. The CDR3 runs 14 residues. With 3 bases clipped from V and 9 bases from J, the junction kept 8 bases outside the gene matches. Germline V gene sequence: CDR1 SGHRS, CDR2 YFSETQ.

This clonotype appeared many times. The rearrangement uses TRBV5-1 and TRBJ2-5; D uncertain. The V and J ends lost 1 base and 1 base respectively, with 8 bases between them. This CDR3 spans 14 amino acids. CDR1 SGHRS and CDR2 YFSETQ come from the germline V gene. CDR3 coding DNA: TGCGCCAGCAGCTTGTTGGGCTCCCAAGAGACCCAGTACTTC. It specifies CASSLLGSQETQYF.

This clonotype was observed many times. CDR3 loop: CASSRGIQETQYF. Written as DNA, the CDR3 is TGTGCCAGCAGTAGAGGGATCCAAGAGACCCAGTACTTC. V usage is TRBV6-1 and J usage is TRBJ2-5; possibly TRBD2 for D (5 bases). This CDR3 comprises 13 residues. V dropped 5 bases and J dropped 1 base, with 8 bases sitting between them. Per the germline V gene, CDR1 is MNHNS and CDR2 is SASEGT.

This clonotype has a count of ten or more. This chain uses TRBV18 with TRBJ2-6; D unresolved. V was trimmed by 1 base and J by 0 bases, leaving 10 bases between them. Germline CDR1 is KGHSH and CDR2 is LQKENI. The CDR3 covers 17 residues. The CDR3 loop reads CASSPLFVSSGANVLTF. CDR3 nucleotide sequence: TGTGCCAGCTCACCACTCTTCGTCAGCTCTGGGGCCAACGTCCTGACTTTC.

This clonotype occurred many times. CDR3 coding DNA: TGTGCCAGCAGATCCTATAATTCACCCCTCCACTTT. As protein: CASRSYNSPLHF. The chain is built from TRBV7-8 and TRBJ1-6; D is ambiguous. Germline CDR1 reads SGHVS; CDR2 reads FQNEAQ. The CDR3 covers 12 residues. V lost 6 bases and J lost 1, with 1 base in between.

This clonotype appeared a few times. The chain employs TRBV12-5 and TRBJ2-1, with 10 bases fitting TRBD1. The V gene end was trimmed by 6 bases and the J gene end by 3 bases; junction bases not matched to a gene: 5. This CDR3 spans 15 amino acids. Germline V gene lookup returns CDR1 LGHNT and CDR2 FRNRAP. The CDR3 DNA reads TGTGCTAGTGGAACCGGGACAGGGGACTACAATGAGCAGTTCTTC. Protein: CASGTGTGDYNEQFF. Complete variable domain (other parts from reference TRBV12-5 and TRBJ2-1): DARVTQTPRHKVTEMGQEVTMRCQPILGHNTVFWYRQTMMQGLELLAYFRNRAPLDDSGMPKDRFSAEMPDATLATLKIQPSEPRDSAVYFCASGTGTGDYNEQFFGPGTRLTVL.

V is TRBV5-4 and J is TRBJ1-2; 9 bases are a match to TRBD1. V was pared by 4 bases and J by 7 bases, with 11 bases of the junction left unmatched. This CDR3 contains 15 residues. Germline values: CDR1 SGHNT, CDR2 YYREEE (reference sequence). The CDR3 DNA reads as TGTGCCAGCAGCCTCCTAAATGGACAGGGGAGTGGCTACACCTTC. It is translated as CASSLLNGQGSGYTF.

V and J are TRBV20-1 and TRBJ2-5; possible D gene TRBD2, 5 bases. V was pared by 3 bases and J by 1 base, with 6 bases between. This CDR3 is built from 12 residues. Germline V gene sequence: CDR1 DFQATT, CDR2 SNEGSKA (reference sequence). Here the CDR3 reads CSARGAQETQYF. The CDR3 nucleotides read TGCAGTGCTAGGGGAGCCCAAGAGACCCAGTACTTC.

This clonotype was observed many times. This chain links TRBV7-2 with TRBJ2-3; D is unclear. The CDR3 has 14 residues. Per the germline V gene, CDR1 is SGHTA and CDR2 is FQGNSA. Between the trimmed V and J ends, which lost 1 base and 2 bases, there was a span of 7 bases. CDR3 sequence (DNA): TGTGCCAGCAGCTTAGTGCAGGCCACAGATACGCAGTATTTT. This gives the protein CASSLVQATDTQYF.

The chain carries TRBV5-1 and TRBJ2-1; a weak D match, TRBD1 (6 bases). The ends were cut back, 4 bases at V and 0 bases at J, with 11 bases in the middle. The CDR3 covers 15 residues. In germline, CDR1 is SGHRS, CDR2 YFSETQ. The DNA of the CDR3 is TGCGCCAGCAGCATGGACAGTAGCTCCTACAATGAGCAGTTCTTC. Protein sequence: CASSMDSSSYNEQFF. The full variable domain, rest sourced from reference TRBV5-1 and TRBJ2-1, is KAGVTQTPRYLIKTRGQQVTLSCSPISGHRSVSWYQQTPGQGLQFLFEYFSETQRNKGNFPGRFSGRQFSNSRSEMNVSTLELGDSALYLCASSMDSSSYNEQFFGPGTRLTVL.

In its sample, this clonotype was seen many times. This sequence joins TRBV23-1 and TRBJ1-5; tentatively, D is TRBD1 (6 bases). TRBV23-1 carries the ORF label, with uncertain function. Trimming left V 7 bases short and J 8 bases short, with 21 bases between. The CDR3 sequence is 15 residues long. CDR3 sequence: CASTNGNREMEPQHF. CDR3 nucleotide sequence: TGCGCCAGCACCAACGGAAACAGGGAGATGGAGCCCCAGCATTTT.

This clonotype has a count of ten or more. The CDR3: CASSAQGAEDTEAFF. The CDR3 nucleotides are TGTGCCAGCAGCGCACAGGGGGCTGAGGACACTGAAGCTTTCTTT. The rearrangement uses TRBV3-1 and TRBJ1-1, with TRBD1 matching 9 bases. V trimming: 5 bases; J trimming: 3 bases; junction bases outside the gene matches: 7. Germline lookup yields CDR1 LGHDT and CDR2 YNNKEL (reference sequence). The CDR3 is 15 amino acids.

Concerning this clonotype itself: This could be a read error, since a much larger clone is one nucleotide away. The CDR3 reads CANSRETYSNQPQHF. CDR3 in DNA: TGTGCCAACAGTAGAGAGACGTATAGCAATCAGCCCCAGCATTTT. V and J are TRBV6-6 and TRBJ1-5, with unresolved D. The CDR3 sequence is 15 residues long. Germline values: CDR1 MNHNY, CDR2 SVGAGI (reference sequence).

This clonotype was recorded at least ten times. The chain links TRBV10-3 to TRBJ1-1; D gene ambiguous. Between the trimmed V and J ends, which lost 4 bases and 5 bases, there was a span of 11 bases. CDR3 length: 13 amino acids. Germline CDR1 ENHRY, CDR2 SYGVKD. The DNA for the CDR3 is TGTGCCATCAGTGGTGTAGGGAGAACTGAAGCTTTCTTT. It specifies CAISGVGRTEAFF.

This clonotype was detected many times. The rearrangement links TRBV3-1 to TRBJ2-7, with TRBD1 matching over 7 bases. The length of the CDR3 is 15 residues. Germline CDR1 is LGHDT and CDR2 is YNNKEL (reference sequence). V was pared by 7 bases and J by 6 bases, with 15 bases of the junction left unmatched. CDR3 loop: CASTPDTGAGGEQYF. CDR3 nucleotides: TGTGCCAGCACCCCCGATACAGGGGCTGGAGGCGAGCAGTACTTC.

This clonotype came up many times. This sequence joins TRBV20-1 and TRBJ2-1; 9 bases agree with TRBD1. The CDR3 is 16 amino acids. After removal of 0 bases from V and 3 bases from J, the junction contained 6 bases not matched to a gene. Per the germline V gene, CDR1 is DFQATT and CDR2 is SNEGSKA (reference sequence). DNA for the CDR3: TGCAGTGCTAGAGACTTCCGGGACAGGGTCTACAATGAGCAGTTCTTC. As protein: CSARDFRDRVYNEQFF.

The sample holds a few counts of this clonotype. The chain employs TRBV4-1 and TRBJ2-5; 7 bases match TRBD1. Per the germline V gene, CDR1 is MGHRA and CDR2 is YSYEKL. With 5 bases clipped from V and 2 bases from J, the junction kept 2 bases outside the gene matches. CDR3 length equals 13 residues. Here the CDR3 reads CASSRDRQETQYF. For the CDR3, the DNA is TGCGCCAGCAGCAGGGACAGACAAGAGACCCAGTACTTC.

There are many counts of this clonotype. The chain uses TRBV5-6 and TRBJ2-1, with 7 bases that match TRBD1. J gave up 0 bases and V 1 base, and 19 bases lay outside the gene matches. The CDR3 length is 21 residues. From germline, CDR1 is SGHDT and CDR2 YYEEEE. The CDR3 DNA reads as TGTGCCAGCAGCTTGTCCGGACAGGTAGCCACGGTGAGAAGCTCCTACAATGAGCAGTTCTTC. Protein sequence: CASSLSGQVATVRSSYNEQFF.

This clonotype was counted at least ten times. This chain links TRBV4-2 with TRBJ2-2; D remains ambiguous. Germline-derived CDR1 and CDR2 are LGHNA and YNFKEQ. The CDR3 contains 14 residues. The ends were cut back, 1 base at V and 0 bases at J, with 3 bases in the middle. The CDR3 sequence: CASSQAPNTGELFF. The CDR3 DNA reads TGTGCCAGCAGCCAAGCACCGAACACCGGGGAGCTGTTTTTT.

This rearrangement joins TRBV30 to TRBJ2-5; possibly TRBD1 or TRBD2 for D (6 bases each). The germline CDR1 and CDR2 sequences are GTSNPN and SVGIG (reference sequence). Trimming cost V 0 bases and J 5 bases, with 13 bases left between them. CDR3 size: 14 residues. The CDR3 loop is CAWSVKGGVETQYF. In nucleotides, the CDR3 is TGTGCCTGGAGTGTAAAGGGGGGAGTCGAGACCCAGTACTTC.